This T cell receptor beta chain was sequenced for a study of blood T cell repertoires in COVID-19. Study at large: COVID-19 samples from acute and convalescent phases originated in the United States, Italy and Spain. In each case, the material was cDNA or gDNA derived from T cells, B-cell-depleted T cells, or PBMCs.

J was trimmed by 2 bases and V by 4 bases; bases with no gene match: 6. Germline values: CDR1 SGHRS, CDR2 YFSETQ. CDR3 length: 15 residues. Original processing methods: Quantification of nucleated cells was approximated via reference gene primer amplification. The method was immunoSEQ multiplex PCR; TCRdb's version includes in-frame clones alone and lacks a portion of them. V, J and clone size reflect that table, while D and trimming were determined from the DNA. The table lists 84,000 or so clones, approximately 80% of them singletons, with approximately 12% in the top ten. The chain is built from TRBV5-1 and TRBJ2-7; the match to TRBD1 covers 10 bases. The sequence was obtained from a woman in her sixties or seventies with active or convalescent COVID-19. Sequencing was done on a sample of peripheral blood. CDR3 in DNA: TGCGCCAGCAGCCTGAGGACAGGGGGGGCCTACGAGCAGTACTTC. As protein: CASSLRTGGAYEQYF. The complete variable domain, with remaining parts taken from reference TRBV5-1 and TRBJ2-7, reads KAGVTQTPRYLIKTRGQQVTLSCSPISGHRSVSWYQQTPGQGLQFLFEYFSETQRNKGNFPGRFSGRQFSNSRSEMNVSTLELGDSALYLCASSLRTGGAYEQYFGPGTRLTVT.